This T cell receptor (beta chain) was captured by sequencing in a study of cytomegalovirus exposure and HLA in healthy donors. Turning to this clone: Its antigen is as yet unknown.

PCR used 60 Vbeta primers and 13 Jbeta primers. The protocol was immunoSEQ multiplex PCR, while the TCRdb copy is restricted to in-frame clones and leaves out a portion. Here the sample spans roughly 190,000 clones, around 84% being singletons. Study results and caveats: More clonal expansion characterized HLA-associated TCR beta chains than equally common others in a later analysis. Presence/absence analyses assumed roughly uniform sequencing depth across donors. Researchers counted roughly 150 TCR beta chains as cytomegalovirus-associated.

This CDR3 spans 15 amino acids. J gave up 4 bases and V 3 bases, and 4 bases lay outside the gene matches. CDR1 and CDR2 from the germline V gene are SGHDT and YYEEEE. V is TRBV5-6 and J is TRBJ2-2, with 9 nucleotides matching TRBD2. This receptor was taken from a woman between 18 and 29 years old in good health and CMV-seronegative. Material: PBMCs. Here the CDR3 reads CASSSGLAGTGELFF. The CDR3 DNA reads TGTGCCAGCAGCTCGGGACTAGCCGGCACCGGGGAGCTGTTTTTT.